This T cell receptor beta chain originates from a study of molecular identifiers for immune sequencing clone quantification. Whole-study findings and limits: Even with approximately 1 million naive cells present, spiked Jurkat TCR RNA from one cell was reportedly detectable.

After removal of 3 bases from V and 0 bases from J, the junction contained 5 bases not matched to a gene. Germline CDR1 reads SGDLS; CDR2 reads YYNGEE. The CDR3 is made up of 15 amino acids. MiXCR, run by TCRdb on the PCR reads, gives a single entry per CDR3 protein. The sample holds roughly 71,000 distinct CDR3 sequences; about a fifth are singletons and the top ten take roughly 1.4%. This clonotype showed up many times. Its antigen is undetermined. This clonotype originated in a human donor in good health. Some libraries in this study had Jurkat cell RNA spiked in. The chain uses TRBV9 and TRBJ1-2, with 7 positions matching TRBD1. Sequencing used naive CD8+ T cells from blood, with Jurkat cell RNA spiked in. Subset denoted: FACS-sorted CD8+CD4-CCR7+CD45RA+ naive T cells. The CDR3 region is CASSGGTAPNYGYTF. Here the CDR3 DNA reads TGTGCCAGCAGCGGAGGGACAGCTCCTAACTATGGCTACACCTTC.